A single sample is the source of the 8 T cell receptor beta chains below, sequenced in a study of cytomegalovirus exposure and HLA in healthy donors. This PCR relied on a set of 60 Vbeta primers and 13 Jbeta primers. The repertoire was sequenced with immunoSEQ multiplex PCR; TCRdb's copy has only in-frame clones and lacks some. Its table records 40,000 to 50,000 clones. Sequencing was carried out using PBMCs. The receptors were sampled from a woman in her 40s in good health and CMV-seronegative.

The gene calls are TRBV6-5 and TRBJ1-2; D gene unclear. Germline assignment: CDR1 MNHEY and CDR2 SVGAGI. The germline V and J ends were trimmed by 0 bases and 3 bases, with 8 bases remaining between them. The CDR3 length is 14 residues. CDR3 coding DNA: TGTGCCAGCAGTTACTCGGGCAGCCACTATGGCTACACCTTC. This encodes CASSYSGSHYGYTF.

The rearrangement joins TRBV7-7 to TRBJ2-3; 7 bases match TRBD2. CDR1 is SSHAT, CDR2 FNYEAQ, per germline (reference sequence). The CDR3 has 15 amino acids. This chain's CDR3 is CASSSGREGTDTQYF. For the CDR3, the DNA is TGTGCTAGCTCCTCGGGGAGGGAAGGCACAGATACGCAGTATTTT.

The chain recombines TRBV7-9 with TRBJ1-1, with D possibly being TRBD1 (6 bases). The ends were cut back, 7 bases at V and 10 bases at J, with 16 bases in the middle. This CDR3 is built from 12 residues. Germline V lookup: CDR1 SEHNR, CDR2 FQNEAQ (reference sequence). This CDR3 is CASNLMGQLAFF. Written as DNA, the CDR3 is TGTGCCAGCAATTTAATGGGACAACTAGCTTTCTTT.

The chain couples TRBV6-6 to TRBJ2-7; 7 nucleotides line up with TRBD1. The CDR3 runs 16 residues. Germline lookup yields CDR1 MNHNY and CDR2 SVGAGI (reference sequence). V shed 6 bases and J 2 bases; nucleotides not matched to a gene: 13. This CDR3 reads CASRLGIRDSAYEQYF. In DNA, the CDR3 is TGTGCCAGCAGACTCGGCATCCGGGACAGCGCCTACGAGCAGTACTTC.

The chain carries TRBV7-9 and TRBJ1-2, with D possibly TRBD1 on 6 matching bases. V was pared by 6 bases and J by 6 bases, with 17 bases between. From germline, CDR1 is SEHNR and CDR2 FQNEAQ (reference sequence). The CDR3 spans 14 residues. DNA of the CDR3: TGTGCCAGCAGTTCCGGGGGGGGCGTGGATGGCTACACCTTC. Its translation is CASSSGGGVDGYTF.

The rearrangement joins TRBV4-1 to TRBJ2-6, with 9 bases identical to TRBD1. The CDR3 loop spans 18 amino acids. The V gene's germline CDR1 is MGHRA and CDR2 YSYEKL. Unmatched junction bases numbered 9, after V lost 5 bases and J lost 1 base. The CDR3 loop reads CASSTGTGPRSGANVLTF. The DNA for the CDR3 is TGCGCCAGCAGCACTGGGACAGGGCCGAGATCTGGGGCCAACGTCCTGACTTTC.

The chain has TRBV7-9 and TRBJ1-6; possible D gene TRBD1, 6 bases. The CDR3 extends over 12 amino acids. The germline V and J ends were trimmed by 5 bases and 15 bases, with 14 bases remaining between them. Germline V CDR1 and CDR2: SEHNR, FQNEAQ (reference sequence). CDR3 in amino acids: CASSATEGVLHF. The CDR3, as DNA: TGTGCCAGCAGCGCAACCGAGGGGGTCCTCCACTTT.

V and J are TRBV19 and TRBJ1-2, with D possibly matching TRBD1 (6 bases). Per germline, CDR1 LNHDA and CDR2 SQIVND (reference sequence). This CDR3 is built from 15 residues. The germline V and J ends were trimmed by 7 bases and 2 bases, with 17 bases remaining between them. This CDR3 reads CASTRGGTLNYGYTF. The CDR3 DNA reads as TGTGCCAGTACCAGGGGAGGGACACTGAACTATGGCTACACCTTC.